Sequencing of this T cell receptor beta chain was carried out in a study of shared T cell receptors in the human thymus. TCRdb keeps only in-frame clones here, not all; method: immunoSEQ multiplex PCR. The sample has 630,000 or so clones, 70% to 90% seen once. Deletions cut 1 base from V and 4 bases from J, with 10 bases between. CDR1 is SEHNR, CDR2 FQNEAQ, per germline (reference sequence). The CDR3 consists of 14 residues. These data were likewise used in another study, on human thymus T cells.

The sequence was obtained from a boy younger than two with a congenital heart defect. V and J are TRBV7-9 and TRBJ1-2; no clear D gene. The sequencing input was thymocytes. Here the CDR3 DNA reads TGTGCCAGCAGCTTAGACGGGGTACGCTATGGCTACACCTTC. Protein product: CASSLDGVRYGYTF.